Listed below are T cell receptor beta chains from one sample, sequenced in a study of technical replicates of blood from a handful of donors. TCRdb's copy holds only in-frame clones and misses some; the assay was immunoSEQ multiplex PCR. The repertoire holds approximately 58,000 clones, 86% seen once, with about 5.4% in the top ten. The sequenced sample consisted of PBMCs. These TCRs come from a human donor in good health. Some clones in this sample may be carry-over from other donors' samples. Both conserved end residues are part of each CDR3. The D gene is left open where the match is weak. Only some rows state a clone size, as once, few, many or a class for expanded clones.

CDR3 protein: CASKDGSDGGETQYF
CDR3 DNA: TGTGCCAGTAAGGACGGGAGCGATGGGGGAGAGACCCAGTACTTC
J gene: TRBJ2-5
clone size: NA
V gene: TRBV19
CDR3 length: 15
D gene: NA

CDR3 protein: CASSQEVGQTSNQPQHF
CDR3 DNA: TGCGCCAGCAGCCAAGAGGTTGGGCAGACTAGCAATCAGCCCCAGCATTTT
J gene: TRBJ1-5
clone size: NA
V gene: TRBV4-1
CDR3 length: 17
D gene: NA

CDR3 protein: CASSESAQGGTEAFF
CDR3 DNA: TGTGCCAGCAGTGAATCGGCTCAGGGAGGCACTGAAGCTTTCTTT
J gene: TRBJ1-1
clone size: NA
V gene: TRBV25-1
CDR3 length: 15
D gene: NA

CDR3 protein: CASSPDSGGNQPQHF
CDR3 DNA: TGTGCCAGCTCCCCGGATTCGGGGGGCAATCAGCCCCAGCATTTT
J gene: TRBJ1-5
clone size: NA
V gene: TRBV18
CDR3 length: 15
D gene: NA

CDR3 protein: CASSYSLRGPYEQYF
CDR3 DNA: TGTGCCAGCAGTTACTCCCTCAGGGGACCCTACGAGCAGTACTTC
J gene: TRBJ2-7
clone size: NA
V gene: TRBV6-5
CDR3 length: 15
D gene: NA

CDR3 protein: CSARLAGRFYNEQFF
CDR3 DNA: TGCAGCGCCCGACTAGCGGGGCGCTTCTACAATGAGCAGTTCTTC
J gene: TRBJ2-1
clone size: NA
V gene: TRBV29-1
CDR3 length: 15
D gene: TRBD2

CDR3 protein: CASSGSVNIQYF
CDR3 DNA: TGTGCCAGCAGTGGGTCAGTGAACATTCAGTACTTC
J gene: TRBJ2-4
clone size: NA
V gene: TRBV2
CDR3 length: 12
D gene: NA

CDR3 protein: CASSQDGGGLSYEQYF
CDR3 DNA: TGCGCCAGCAGCCAAGACGGCGGGGGGCTATCCTACGAGCAGTACTTC
J gene: TRBJ2-7
clone size: NA
V gene: TRBV4-1
CDR3 length: 16
D gene: TRBD2

CDR3 protein: CASSSDRGNGNTEAFF
CDR3 DNA: TGTGCCAGCAGCTCGGACAGGGGAAACGGGAACACTGAAGCTTTCTTT
J gene: TRBJ1-1
clone size: NA
V gene: TRBV7-2
CDR3 length: 16
D gene: TRBD1

CDR3 protein: CASSVTTSYEQYF
CDR3 DNA: TGTGCCAGCAGCGTAACGACTTCCTACGAGCAGTACTTC
J gene: TRBJ2-7
clone size: NA
V gene: TRBV4-2
CDR3 length: 13
D gene: NA

CDR3 protein: CASSPQGAGYGYTF
CDR3 DNA: TGCGCCAGCAGCCCACAGGGGGCTGGCTATGGCTACACCTTC
J gene: TRBJ1-2
clone size: NA
V gene: TRBV5-1
CDR3 length: 14
D gene: TRBD1

CDR3 protein: CASSQDFRDSNQPQHF
CDR3 DNA: TGCGCCAGCAGCCAAGACTTCCGGGACAGTAATCAGCCCCAGCATTTT
J gene: TRBJ1-5
clone size: NA
V gene: TRBV4-3
CDR3 length: 16
D gene: TRBD1

CDR3 protein: CASSLGRGRLEQYF
CDR3 DNA: TGTGCCAGCAGTTTAGGCAGGGGGCGGCTCGAGCAGTACTTC
J gene: TRBJ2-7
clone size: NA
V gene: TRBV27
CDR3 length: 14
D gene: TRBD1

CDR3 protein: CASSPGGGTQYF
CDR3 DNA: TGTGCCAGCAGCCCCGGCGGGGGGACCCAGTACTTC
J gene: TRBJ2-5
clone size: NA
V gene: TRBV11-3
CDR3 length: 12
D gene: TRBD2

CDR3 protein: CASLDGTLSTDTQYF
CDR3 DNA: TGTGCCAGCCTGGACGGGACACTTAGCACAGATACGCAGTATTTT
J gene: TRBJ2-3
clone size: NA
V gene: TRBV5-6
CDR3 length: 15
D gene: NA

CDR3 protein: CASSEYAGKDEQYF
CDR3 DNA: TGTGCCAGCAGTGAATACGCGGGAAAGGACGAGCAGTACTTC
J gene: TRBJ2-7
clone size: NA
V gene: TRBV25-1
CDR3 length: 14
D gene: NA

CDR3 protein: CASSFLAGGHQETQYF
CDR3 DNA: TGTGCCAGCAGCTTTTTAGCGGGGGGGCACCAAGAGACCCAGTACTTC
J gene: TRBJ2-5
clone size: NA
V gene: TRBV11-2
CDR3 length: 16
D gene: TRBD2

CDR3 protein: CASSLSQVHEQFF
CDR3 DNA: TGTGCCAGCAGCTTGTCGCAGGTCCATGAGCAGTTCTTC
J gene: TRBJ2-1
clone size: NA
V gene: TRBV7-9
CDR3 length: 13
D gene: NA

CDR3 protein: CASSLGGGGNIQYF
CDR3 DNA: TGTGCCAGCAGCTTGGGGGGGGGCGGAAACATTCAGTACTTC
J gene: TRBJ2-4
clone size: NA
V gene: TRBV5-4
CDR3 length: 14
D gene: NA

CDR3 protein: CASSKTGGGQPQHF
CDR3 DNA: TGTGCCAGCAGTAAGACCGGGGGAGGGCAGCCCCAGCATTTT
J gene: TRBJ1-5
clone size: few
V gene: TRBV5-6
CDR3 length: 14
D gene: NA

CDR3 protein: CASSLLGQQGEKLFF
CDR3 DNA: TGTGCCAGCAGCTTATTGGGACAGCAGGGTGAAAAACTGTTTTTT
J gene: TRBJ1-4
clone size: NA
V gene: TRBV7-9
CDR3 length: 15
D gene: TRBD1

CDR3 protein: CASMGRGAGGNEQYF
CDR3 DNA: TGTGCCAGCATGGGTCGGGGGGCAGGGGGCAACGAGCAGTACTTC
J gene: TRBJ2-7
clone size: NA
V gene: TRBV19
CDR3 length: 15
D gene: NA